The 10 T cell receptor beta chains listed next were all sequenced from one sample in a study of blood T cell repertoires in COVID-19. The protocol was immunoSEQ multiplex PCR, while the TCRdb copy is restricted to in-frame clones and leaves out a portion. This table has about 260,000 clones, over 70% appearing once. The sequencing sample was made of peripheral blood. The receptors were gathered from a human donor in a cohort sampled during active COVID-19.

Only one count was recorded for this clone. The chain is built from TRBV7-9 and TRBJ2-2, with TRBD2 identical over 7 bases. V lost 3 bases, J lost 7 bases, and 14 bases stayed unmatched. Germline V lookup: CDR1 SEHNR, CDR2 FQNEAQ (reference sequence). This CDR3 is built from 17 residues. The CDR3 sequence: CASSLPRIAGEVGELFF. CDR3 in DNA: TGTGCCAGCAGCTTGCCCAGAATAGCGGGTGAGGTCGGGGAGCTGTTTTTT.

The gene calls are TRBV13 and TRBJ1-1, with TRBD1 matching 7 bases. V was pared by 6 bases and J by 1 base, with 8 bases of the junction left unmatched. This CDR3 contains 15 residues. Looked up from germline, CDR1 is PRHDT and CDR2 is FYEKMQ (reference sequence). The CDR3 DNA reads as TGTGCCAGCAGGCGTAGCAGGGGGAGGAACACTGAAGCTTTCTTT. Residues: CASRRSRGRNTEAFF.

The chain couples TRBV7-8 to TRBJ2-3, with D possibly TRBD1 on 5 matching bases. V was shortened by 1 base and J by 4 bases, with 12 bases between the two germline ends. Germline CDR1 is SGHVS and CDR2 is FQNEAQ. This CDR3 has 15 residues. In DNA form, the CDR3 reads TGTGCCAGCAGCTTAGAAGGGGCGCTCGCAGATACGCAGTATTTT. Encoded protein: CASSLEGALADTQYF.

The chain joins TRBV11-1 to TRBJ2-1, with TRBD2 identical over 9 bases. Unmatched junction bases numbered 6, after V lost 1 base and J lost 5 bases. CDR1 SGHAT and CDR2 FQDESV come from the germline V gene (reference sequence). The CDR3 extends over 16 amino acids. The DNA of the CDR3 is TGTGCCAGCAGCTTAGGAGGGACTAGCTTTAACAATGAGCAGTTCTTC. Translation gives CASSLGGTSFNNEQFF.

The V and J genes are TRBV5-5 and TRBJ1-5; TRBD1 aligns across 7 bases. CDR1 and CDR2 (germline): SGHKS, YYEKEE (reference sequence). The CDR3 has 16 amino acids. Trimming removed 4 bases from V and 2 bases from J; junction bases left unmatched: 9. This CDR3 is CASSPLAQGGNQPQHF. CDR3 coding DNA: TGTGCCAGCAGCCCTCTGGCCCAGGGGGGCAATCAGCCCCAGCATTTT.

The chain combines TRBV3-1 (or the pseudogene TRBV3-2) with TRBJ1-1; D is possibly TRBD1 (5 bases). CDR3 length: 16 residues. The V and J ends lost 2 bases and 5 bases respectively, with 18 bases between them. Germline CDR1 and CDR2: LGHDT and YNNKEL (reference sequence). The CDR3 spells CASSQRAPQGKTEAFF. The CDR3 nucleotides are TGTGCCAGCAGCCAAAGAGCCCCCCAGGGAAAGACTGAAGCTTTCTTT.

The genes are TRBV7-2 and TRBJ1-5; D is uncertain. The CDR3 is made up of 14 amino acids. V was pared by 1 base and J by 5 bases, with 9 bases between. Germline CDR1 SGHTA, CDR2 FQGNSA. CDR3 DNA sequence: TGTGCCAGCAGCTTAGATCCTTCCTATCAGCCCCAGCATTTT. It translates to CASSLDPSYQPQHF.

The gene calls are TRBV7-8 and TRBJ2-3; TRBD2 is a possible D gene (5 bases). With 3 bases removed from V and 6 bases from J, the gap between germline ends came to 16 bases. The CDR3 runs to 15 residues. CDR1 is SGHVS, CDR2 FQNEAQ, per germline. The CDR3 DNA reads TGTGCCAGCAGCTTCGTAGTGGGTCGAGGGGATACGCAGTATTTT. The encoded protein is CASSFVVGRGDTQYF.

This clone was observed a few times. This chain links TRBV6-5 with TRBJ2-7, with 9 bases that match TRBD1. The V gene end was trimmed by 7 bases and the J gene end by 4 bases; junction bases not matched to a gene: 8. CDR1 and CDR2 (germline): MNHEY, SVGAGI. The CDR3 loop spans 14 amino acids. CDR3 sequence reads: CASMTGGRVYEQYF. CDR3 coding DNA: TGTGCCAGCATGACAGGGGGACGAGTGTACGAGCAGTACTTC.

The chain couples TRBV7-3 to TRBJ2-3; possibly TRBD2 for D (5 bases). Germline assignment: CDR1 SGHTA and CDR2 FQGTGA. The CDR3 runs to 16 residues. V lost 0 bases to trimming and J lost 0 bases, with 10 bases between them. This CDR3 is CASSLTARVSTDTQYF. The CDR3 coding sequence is TGTGCCAGCAGCTTAACTGCGCGGGTGAGCACAGATACGCAGTATTTT.